Each of the 27 T cell receptor beta chains below was sequenced from the same sample in a study of blood T cell repertoires in COVID-19 (dated by TCRdb to about 2020). Libraries were made using the immunoSEQ multiplex PCR assay. TCRdb took this table from immuneACCESS and kept in-frame rearrangements with V and J called. Such tables lack part of the clones; where checked against another copy, unresolved V genes explain under half of the gap, and the rest is unexplained. In all, the sample holds some 89,000 clones, and roughly nine tenths of those were seen once. The ten top clones hold about 2% of the sample. The sample consisted of peripheral blood. The receptors originated from a man in his forties or fifties with acute or convalescent COVID-19.

The chain employs TRBV24-1 and TRBJ2-5; TRBD1 matches at 8 bases. J lost 5 bases, V lost 5 bases, and 9 bases had no gene match. The CDR3 runs to 15 residues. Germline V gives CDR1 KGHDR, CDR2 SFDVKD. Here the CDR3 DNA reads TGTGCCACCAGTGTCGGACAGGGTGTGGAGGAGACCCAGTACTTC. Translating it yields CATSVGQGVEETQYF.

The V call is TRBV2, the J call TRBJ1-1; perhaps TRBD1 as D (5 bases). The CDR3 runs 14 residues. V lost 6 bases and J lost 1, with 12 bases in between. Germline V gene lookup returns CDR1 SNHLY and CDR2 FYNNEI. The CDR3 protein is CASRISGQNTEAFF. In nucleotides, the CDR3 is TGTGCCAGCAGGATCTCTGGACAGAACACTGAAGCTTTCTTT.

V gene TRBV27 combines with J gene TRBJ2-5; TRBD1 aligns across 11 bases. CDR1 and CDR2 from the germline V gene are MNHEY and SMNVEV (reference sequence). This CDR3 contains 15 residues. J gave up 6 bases and V 2 bases, and 5 bases lay outside the gene matches. The CDR3 here is CASSLVGQGAKTQYF. For the CDR3, the DNA is TGTGCCAGCAGTTTAGTTGGACAGGGGGCGAAGACCCAGTACTTC.

The chain employs TRBV29-1 and TRBJ2-3, with a weak D call TRBD1 (6 bases). Trimming shortened V by 4 bases and J by 0 bases, and 14 bases separated the two germline ends. The length of the CDR3 is 15 residues. The germline gives CDR1 SQVTM, CDR2 ANQGSEA. In DNA form, the CDR3 reads TGCAGCGTTGGGGTCCAGGGGTATAGCACAGATACGCAGTATTTT. This sequence encodes CSVGVQGYSTDTQYF.

The chain has TRBV5-8 and TRBJ2-5, with D perhaps matching TRBD2 (7 bases). Germline V CDR1 and CDR2: SGHTS, YDEGEE. This CDR3 contains 13 residues. Trimming removed 4 bases at V and 3 bases at J, with 10 bases between. CDR3 region: CASSRGAEETQYF. Here the CDR3 DNA reads TGTGCCAGCAGCCGGGGGGCAGAAGAGACCCAGTACTTC.

V gene TRBV24-1 combines with J gene TRBJ2-5; the D gene is possibly TRBD1 (5 bases). Germline V CDR1 and CDR2: KGHDR, SFDVKD. V was shortened by 5 bases and J by 7 bases, with 16 bases between the two germline ends. CDR3 length: 14 residues. CDR3 DNA: TGTGCCACCAGTGGAGGCCAGGGCGAAGGGACCCAGTACTTC. Its protein product is CATSGGQGEGTQYF.

V usage is TRBV2 and J usage is TRBJ2-7; weak D call: TRBD2 (6 bases). Trimming left V 3 bases short and J 1 base short, with 7 bases between. The CDR3 has 13 residues. Germline loops: CDR1 SNHLY, CDR2 FYNNEI. CDR3 in amino acids: CASSEGGSYEQYF. The CDR3 region has the DNA TGTGCCAGCAGTGAGGGAGGATCCTACGAGCAGTACTTC.

Note on this clone: The identical CDR3 is also encoded by other nucleotide sequences in the sample. This chain uses TRBV18 with TRBJ1-1; 8 positions match TRBD1. The CDR3 has 14 residues. V dropped 3 bases and J dropped 2; count of bases not matched to a gene: 2. Germline V gene sequence: CDR1 KGHSH, CDR2 LQKENI. The CDR3 DNA sequence: TGTGCCAGCTCACCCGACAGGGGCAACACTGAAGCTTTCTTT. It codes for CASSPDRGNTEAFF.

The CDR3, as DNA: TGTGCCAGCAGCCACTGGACAGCGGATAGCAATGAGCAGTTCTTC. Amino acids: CASSHWTADSNEQFF. The chain uses TRBV7-8 and TRBJ2-1; D is possibly TRBD1 (6 bases). This CDR3 contains 15 residues. Germline CDR1 and CDR2: SGHVS and FQNEAQ. The germline V and J ends were trimmed by 5 bases and 6 bases, with 17 bases remaining between them.

This CDR3 reads CSVEGGISGANVLTF. The CDR3 bases are TGCAGCGTTGAGGGAGGGATCTCTGGGGCCAACGTCCTGACTTTC. V usage is TRBV29-1 and J usage is TRBJ2-6, with 7 nucleotides matching TRBD2. J lost 0 bases, V lost 3 bases, and 2 bases had no gene match. Germline lookup yields CDR1 SQVTM and CDR2 ANQGSEA. The CDR3 covers 15 residues.

This chain uses TRBV7-9 with TRBJ2-1; TRBD2 matches at 8 bases. After removal of 7 bases from V and 4 bases from J, the junction contained 9 bases not matched to a gene. Germline-derived CDR1 and CDR2 are SEHNR and FQNEAQ (reference sequence). The CDR3 consists of 15 residues. The CDR3 protein is CASTQVGGGYNEQFF. CDR3 DNA sequence: TGTGCCAGCACCCAGGTCGGGGGGGGTTACAATGAGCAGTTCTTC.

This clone was counted a single time. The CDR3 reads CATSRDLAGFKETQYF. For the CDR3, the DNA is TGTGCCACCAGCAGAGACCTAGCGGGGTTTAAGGAGACCCAGTACTTC. The chain combines TRBV15 with TRBJ2-5; TRBD2 matches 9 bases. The CDR3 is 16 amino acids. Germline CDR1 LNHNV, CDR2 YYDKDF (reference sequence). The trim removed 0 bases at V and 5 bases at J, leaving 7 bases unmatched. The complete variable domain, with remaining parts taken from reference TRBV15 and TRBJ2-5, reads DAMVIQNPRYQVTQFGKPVTLSCSQTLNHNVMYWYQQKSSQAPKLLFHYYDKDFNNEADTPDNFQSRRPNTSFCFLDIRSPGLGDTAMYLCATSRDLAGFKETQYFGPGTRLLVL.

This chain uses TRBV5-1 with TRBJ1-3; D remains unclear. CDR3 length: 15 amino acids. Trimming took off 3 bases at V and 0 bases at J, with 10 bases between the two ends. The germline V gene encodes CDR1 SGHRS and CDR2 YFSETQ. CDR3 nucleotide sequence: TGCGCCAGCAGCTCAACTAGCGGCTCTGGAAACACCATATATTTT. It is translated as CASSSTSGSGNTIYF.

The chain couples TRBV18 to TRBJ1-5; D unresolved. V lost 0 bases to trimming and J lost 1 base, with 7 bases between them. The CDR3 has 15 residues. The V gene's germline CDR1 is KGHSH and CDR2 LQKENI. CDR3 residues: CASSPPEGSNQPQHF. CDR3 in DNA: TGTGCCAGCTCACCACCGGAGGGAAGCAATCAGCCCCAGCATTTT.

The chain combines TRBV7-7 with TRBJ2-7; tentative D call: TRBD1 (6 bases). CDR1 and CDR2 (germline): SSHAT, FNYEAQ (reference sequence). The CDR3 spans 17 residues. Trimming left V 5 bases short and J 4 bases short, with 24 bases between. Written as DNA, the CDR3 is TGTGCCAGCAGCCCACAATGCCCCGGGACAAGTAATTACGAGCAGTACGTC. It translates to CASSPQCPGTSNYEQYV.

The chain employs TRBV7-4 and TRBJ1-5, with 7 bases lining up with TRBD1. The CDR3 runs 18 residues. Losses at the gene ends were 0 bases for V and 0 bases for J; bases not matched to a gene: 8. Germline lookup yields CDR1 SGHVT and CDR2 SQSDAQ. The CDR3 region is CASSLAGQCAYSNQPQHF. The CDR3 DNA is TGTGCCAGCAGCTTAGCGGGACAGTGCGCCTATAGCAATCAGCCCCAGCATTTT. The variable domain in full, with the rest retrieved from reference TRBV7-4 and TRBJ1-5, is GAGVSQSPRYKVAKRGRDVALRCDSISGHVTLYWYRQTLGQGSEVLTYSQSDAQRDKSGRPSGRFSAERPERSVSTLKIQRTEQGDSAVYLCASSLAGQCAYSNQPQHFGDGTRLSIL.

The chain is built from TRBV7-2 and TRBJ1-2; possible D gene TRBD1, 6 bases. Germline V gives CDR1 SGHTA, CDR2 FQGNSA. This CDR3 region has 15 residues. V lost 1 base and J 2 bases, leaving 11 bases between the germline ends. CDR3 region: CASSLGPGENYGYTF. The CDR3 DNA reads as TGTGCCAGCAGCTTAGGCCCAGGGGAGAACTATGGCTACACCTTC.

The chain couples TRBV19 to TRBJ1-2; unclear D gene. The CDR3 spans 11 residues. V was trimmed by 6 bases and J by 8 bases, leaving 10 bases between them. Germline V gene sequence: CDR1 LNHDA, CDR2 SQIVND (reference sequence). The CDR3 region is CASREGVGYTF. Here the CDR3 DNA reads TGTGCCAGTAGGGAGGGTGTCGGCTACACCTTC. Looking up the rest from reference TRBV19 and TRBJ1-2 gives the full variable domain: DGGITQSPKYLFRKEGQNVTLSCEQNLNHDAMYWYRQDPGQGLRLIYYSQIVNDFQKGDIAEGYSVSREKKESFPLTVTSAQKNPTAFYLCASREGVGYTFGSGTRLTVV.

The J gene is TRBJ1-1, the V gene TRBV4-3, with D hard to call. The germline V and J ends were trimmed by 0 bases and 2 bases, with 16 bases remaining between them. CDR3 length: 17 amino acids. Looked up from germline, CDR1 is LGHNA and CDR2 is YSLEER. In DNA form, the CDR3 reads TGCGCCAGCAGCCAAGATCCGAGGGCCGGGGTTAACACTGAAGCTTTCTTT. Protein sequence: CASSQDPRAGVNTEAFF.

This clone was seen more than once but under ten times. This chain joins TRBV10-1 and TRBJ1-1; tentative D call: TRBD1 (6 bases). This CDR3 has 13 amino acids. V was cut by 3 bases and J by 7 bases, with 12 bases left in between. Germline V gene lookup returns CDR1 WNHNN and CDR2 SYGVQD (reference sequence). The CDR3 reads CASSDHGQSEAFF. In DNA form, the CDR3 reads TGCGCCAGCAGTGATCACGGACAGAGTGAAGCTTTCTTT.

V is TRBV5-4 and J is TRBJ2-7; 7 bases line up with TRBD1. Germline V lookup: CDR1 SGHNT, CDR2 YYREEE (reference sequence). The J segment lost 3 bases and the V segment lost 4 bases, leaving 7 bases of the junction unmatched. This CDR3 spans 14 amino acids. CDR3 residues: CASSPPGTDYEQYV. CDR3 DNA sequence: TGTGCCAGCAGCCCGCCGGGGACAGACTACGAGCAGTACGTC.

The chain links TRBV3-1 (or the pseudogene TRBV3-2) to TRBJ2-1; 8 bases map to TRBD2. From germline, CDR1 is LGHDT and CDR2 YNNKEL (reference sequence). The CDR3 is 15 amino acids. Losses at the gene ends were 3 bases for V and 7 bases for J; bases not matched to a gene: 8. This chain's CDR3 is CASSHGGALKNEQFF. The CDR3 nucleotides read TGTGCCAGCAGCCACGGGGGGGCCCTTAAGAATGAGCAGTTCTTC.

This rearrangement joins TRBV4-1 to TRBJ1-1, with D possibly being TRBD1 (6 bases). V shed 1 base and J shed 4 bases, with 10 bases lying between them. Germline V gene data show CDR1 as MGHRA and CDR2 as YSYEKL. The CDR3 has 14 amino acids. For the CDR3, the DNA is TGCGCCAGCAGCCAAGGACAGGTTTCCACTGAAGCTTTCTTT. Translation gives CASSQGQVSTEAFF.

CDR3 nucleotide sequence: TGCGCCAGCAGCTTGACCGGGACTAGCGAAGAGACCCAGTACTTC. Translating gives CASSLTGTSEETQYF. The rearrangement uses TRBV5-1 and TRBJ2-5; TRBD2 matches at 10 bases. CDR3 length: 15 residues. Germline V lookup: CDR1 SGHRS, CDR2 YFSETQ. After removal of 1 base from V and 3 bases from J, the junction contained 3 bases not matched to a gene.

This chain connects TRBV7-6 to TRBJ1-1; 9 bases map to TRBD1. The CDR3 has 15 residues. With V trimmed by 4 bases and J by 3 bases, 6 bases remained unmatched. Germline V gene lookup returns CDR1 SGHVS and CDR2 FNYEAQ. In DNA, the CDR3 is TGTGCCAGCAGCTACGAGGGACAGGGAGACACTGAAGCTTTCTTT. This translates into CASSYEGQGDTEAFF.

V and J are TRBV7-9 and TRBJ2-3; TRBD2 matches 7 bases. CDR1 SEHNR and CDR2 FQNEAQ come from the germline V gene (reference sequence). Losses at the gene ends were 5 bases for V and 5 bases for J; bases not matched to a gene: 4. This CDR3 spans 13 amino acids. Here the CDR3 reads CASSRTSGDTQYF. Here the CDR3 DNA reads TGTGCCAGCAGCCGGACTAGTGGAGATACGCAGTATTTT. Full variable domain (outside the CDR3, taken from reference TRBV7-9 and TRBJ2-3): DTGVSQNPRHKITKRGQNVTFRCDPISEHNRLYWYRQTLGQGPEFLTYFQNEAQLEKSRLLSDRFSAERPKGSFSTLEIQRTEQGDSAMYLCASSRTSGDTQYFGPGTRLTVL.

The gene calls are TRBV30 and TRBJ2-4; D perhaps matches TRBD1 (6 bases). V lost 2 bases and J 0 bases, leaving 14 bases between the germline ends. CDR1 GTSNPN and CDR2 SVGIG come from the germline V gene (reference sequence). The CDR3 sequence is 16 residues long. CDR3 DNA: TGTGCCTGGAGTCTAACAGGGCGAGGAGCCAAAAACATTCAGTACTTC. It codes for CAWSLTGRGAKNIQYF.